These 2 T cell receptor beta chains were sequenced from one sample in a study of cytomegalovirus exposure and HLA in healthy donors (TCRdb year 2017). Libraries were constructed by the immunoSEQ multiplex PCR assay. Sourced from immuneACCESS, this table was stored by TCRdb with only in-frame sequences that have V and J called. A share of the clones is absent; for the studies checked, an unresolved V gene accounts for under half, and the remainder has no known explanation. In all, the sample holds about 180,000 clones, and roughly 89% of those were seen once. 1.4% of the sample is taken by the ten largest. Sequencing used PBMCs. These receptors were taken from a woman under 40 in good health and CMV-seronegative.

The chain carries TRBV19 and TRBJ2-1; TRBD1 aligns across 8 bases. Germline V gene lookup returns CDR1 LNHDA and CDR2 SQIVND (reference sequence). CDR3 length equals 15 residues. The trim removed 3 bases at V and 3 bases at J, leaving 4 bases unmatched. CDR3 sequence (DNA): TGTGCCAGTAGTATCGCGGACAGGGTCTACAATGAGCAGTTCTTC. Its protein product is CASSIADRVYNEQFF.

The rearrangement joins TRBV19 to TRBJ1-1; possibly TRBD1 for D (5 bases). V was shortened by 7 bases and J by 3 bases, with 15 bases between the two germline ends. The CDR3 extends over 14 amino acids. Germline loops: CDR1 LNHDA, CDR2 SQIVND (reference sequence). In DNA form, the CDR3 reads TGTGCCAGTACCAACGCGGGGGGAGACACTGAAGCTTTCTTT. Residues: CASTNAGGDTEAFF.